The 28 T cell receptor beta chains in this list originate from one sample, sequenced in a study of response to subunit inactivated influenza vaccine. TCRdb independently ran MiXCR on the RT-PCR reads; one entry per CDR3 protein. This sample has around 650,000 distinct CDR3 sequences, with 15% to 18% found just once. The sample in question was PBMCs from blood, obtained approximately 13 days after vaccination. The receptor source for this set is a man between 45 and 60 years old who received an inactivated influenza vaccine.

The CDR3 DNA is TGTGCCAGCACGCCCCAGGGTAGCAATCAGCCCCAGCATTTT. It encodes CASTPQGSNQPQHF. The V call is TRBV27, the J call TRBJ1-5, with D possibly TRBD1 on 5 matching bases. The CDR3 covers 14 residues. Germline-derived CDR1 and CDR2 are MNHEY and SMNVEV (reference sequence). Trimming removed 7 bases at V and 0 bases at J, with 10 bases between.

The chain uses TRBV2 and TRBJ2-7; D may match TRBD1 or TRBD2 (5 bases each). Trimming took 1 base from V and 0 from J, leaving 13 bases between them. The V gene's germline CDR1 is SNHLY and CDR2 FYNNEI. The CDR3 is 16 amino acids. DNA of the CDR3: TGTGCCAGCAGTGAAGACGGGGCAGGGCACTCCTACGAGCAGTACTTC. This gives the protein CASSEDGAGHSYEQYF.

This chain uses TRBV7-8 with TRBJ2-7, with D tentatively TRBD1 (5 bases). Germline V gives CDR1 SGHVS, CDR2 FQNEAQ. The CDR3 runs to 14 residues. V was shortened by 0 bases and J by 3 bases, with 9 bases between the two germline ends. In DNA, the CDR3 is TGTGCCAGCAGCTTAGCGGGGCCAAACTACGAGCAGTACTTC. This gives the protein CASSLAGPNYEQYF.

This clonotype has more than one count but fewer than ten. The CDR3 DNA sequence: TGTGCCAGCAGCTCCGGACAGTTCGAGCAGTACTTC. Amino acid sequence: CASSSGQFEQYF. The chain has TRBV12-3 or TRBV12-4 and TRBJ2-7; the D gene is possibly TRBD1 (6 bases). The CDR3 length is 12 residues. The V gene lost 6 bases and the J gene lost 6 bases, with 12 bases spanning the gap.

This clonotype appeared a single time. The CDR3 bases are TGTGCCAGCACCCTAGGGGGATTCACAGATACGCAGTATTTT. It specifies CASTLGGFTDTQYF. The V gene is TRBV9, the J gene TRBJ2-3, with D maybe TRBD1 (6 bases). This CDR3 is built from 14 residues. CDR1 SGDLS and CDR2 YYNGEE come from the germline V gene. V gave up 6 bases and J gave up 2 bases, with 13 bases separating them.

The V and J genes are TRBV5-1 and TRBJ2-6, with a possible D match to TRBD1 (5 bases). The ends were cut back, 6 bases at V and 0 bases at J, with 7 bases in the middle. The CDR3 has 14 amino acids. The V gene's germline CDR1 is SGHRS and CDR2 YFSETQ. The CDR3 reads CASKTVSGANVLTF. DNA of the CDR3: TGCGCCAGCAAGACAGTCTCTGGGGCCAACGTCCTGACTTTC.

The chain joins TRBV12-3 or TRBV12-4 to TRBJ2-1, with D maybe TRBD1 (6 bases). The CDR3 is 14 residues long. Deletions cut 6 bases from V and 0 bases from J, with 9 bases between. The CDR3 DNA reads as TGTGCCAGCAGACAGACAGGCTCCTACAATGAGCAGTTCTTC. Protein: CASRQTGSYNEQFF.

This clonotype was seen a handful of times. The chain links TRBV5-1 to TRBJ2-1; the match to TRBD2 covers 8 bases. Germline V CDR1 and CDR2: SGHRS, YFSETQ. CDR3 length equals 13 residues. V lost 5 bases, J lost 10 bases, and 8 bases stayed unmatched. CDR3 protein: CASRREEAREQFF. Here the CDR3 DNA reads TGCGCCAGCAGGCGGGAGGAAGCGCGGGAGCAGTTCTTC.

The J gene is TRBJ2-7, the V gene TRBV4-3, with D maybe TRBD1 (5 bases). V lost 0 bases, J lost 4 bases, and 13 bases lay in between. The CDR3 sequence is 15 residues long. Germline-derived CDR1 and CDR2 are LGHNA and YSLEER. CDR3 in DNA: TGCGCCAGCAGCCAAGATCCACAGGTGAGGTACGAGCAGTACTTC. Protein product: CASSQDPQVRYEQYF.

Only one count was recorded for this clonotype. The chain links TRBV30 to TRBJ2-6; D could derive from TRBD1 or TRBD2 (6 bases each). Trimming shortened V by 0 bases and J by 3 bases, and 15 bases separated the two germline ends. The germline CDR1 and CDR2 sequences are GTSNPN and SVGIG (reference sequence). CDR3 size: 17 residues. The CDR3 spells CAWSVFTGAHGANVLTF. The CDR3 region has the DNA TGTGCCTGGAGTGTCTTTACGGGGGCGCATGGGGCCAACGTCCTGACTTTC.

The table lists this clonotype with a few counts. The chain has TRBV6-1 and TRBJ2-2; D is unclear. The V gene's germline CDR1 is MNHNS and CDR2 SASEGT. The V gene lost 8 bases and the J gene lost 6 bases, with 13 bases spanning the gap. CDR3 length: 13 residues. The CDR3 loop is CASSSVGPGELFF. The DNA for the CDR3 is TGTGCCAGCTCCTCGGTTGGGCCCGGGGAGCTGTTTTTT.

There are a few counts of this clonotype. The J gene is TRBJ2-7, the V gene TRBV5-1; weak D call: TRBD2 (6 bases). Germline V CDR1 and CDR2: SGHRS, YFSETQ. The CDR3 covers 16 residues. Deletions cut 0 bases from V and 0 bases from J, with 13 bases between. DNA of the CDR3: TGCGCCAGCAGCTTGGTGGCAGGGACTGGCTCCTACGAGCAGTACTTC. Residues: CASSLVAGTGSYEQYF.

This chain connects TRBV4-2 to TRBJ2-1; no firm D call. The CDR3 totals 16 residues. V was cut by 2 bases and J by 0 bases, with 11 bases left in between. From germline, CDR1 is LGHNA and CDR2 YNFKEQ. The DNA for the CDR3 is TGTGCCAGCAGCCAACCCGACTGGAGCTCCTACAATGAGCAGTTCTTC. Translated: CASSQPDWSSYNEQFF.

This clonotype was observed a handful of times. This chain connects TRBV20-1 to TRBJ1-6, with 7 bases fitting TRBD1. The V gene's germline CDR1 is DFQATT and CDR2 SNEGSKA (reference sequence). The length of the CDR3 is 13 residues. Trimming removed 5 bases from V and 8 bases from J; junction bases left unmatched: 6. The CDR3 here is CSASGTEYSPLHF. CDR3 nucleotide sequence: TGCAGTGCTTCGGGGACAGAATATTCACCCCTCCACTTT.

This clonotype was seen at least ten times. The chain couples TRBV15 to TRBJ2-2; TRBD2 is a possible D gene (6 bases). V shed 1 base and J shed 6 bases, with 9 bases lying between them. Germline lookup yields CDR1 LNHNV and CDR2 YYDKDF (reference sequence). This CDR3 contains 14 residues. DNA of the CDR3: TGTGCCACCAGCAGAGGCGGGAAGGCCGGGGAGCTGTTTTTT. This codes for CATSRGGKAGELFF.

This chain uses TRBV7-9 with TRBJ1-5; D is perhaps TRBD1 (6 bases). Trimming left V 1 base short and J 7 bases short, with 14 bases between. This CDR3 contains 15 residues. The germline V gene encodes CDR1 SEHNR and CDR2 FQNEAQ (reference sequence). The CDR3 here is CASSLDRAGGQPQHF. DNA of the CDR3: TGTGCCAGCAGCTTAGACAGGGCGGGTGGACAGCCCCAGCATTTT.

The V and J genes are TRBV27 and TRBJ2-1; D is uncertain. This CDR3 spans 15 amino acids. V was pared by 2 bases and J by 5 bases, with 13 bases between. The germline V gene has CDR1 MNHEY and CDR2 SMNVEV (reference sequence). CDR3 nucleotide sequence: TGTGCCAGCAGTTTAGAATTTTTTAGTAACAATGAGCAGTTCTTC. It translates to CASSLEFFSNNEQFF.

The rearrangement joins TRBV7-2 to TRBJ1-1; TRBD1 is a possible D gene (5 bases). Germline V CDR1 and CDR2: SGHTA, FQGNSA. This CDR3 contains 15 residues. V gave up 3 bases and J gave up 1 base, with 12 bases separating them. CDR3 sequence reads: CASSLVLGQNTEAFF. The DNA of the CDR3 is TGTGCCAGCAGCTTGGTTTTGGGGCAGAACACTGAAGCTTTCTTT.

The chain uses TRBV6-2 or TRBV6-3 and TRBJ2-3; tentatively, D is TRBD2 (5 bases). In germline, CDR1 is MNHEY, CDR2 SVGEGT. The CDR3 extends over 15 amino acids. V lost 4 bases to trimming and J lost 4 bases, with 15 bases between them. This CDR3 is CASSLSRRRADTQYF. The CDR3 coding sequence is TGTGCCAGCAGTTTATCCAGGAGGCGGGCAGATACGCAGTATTTT.

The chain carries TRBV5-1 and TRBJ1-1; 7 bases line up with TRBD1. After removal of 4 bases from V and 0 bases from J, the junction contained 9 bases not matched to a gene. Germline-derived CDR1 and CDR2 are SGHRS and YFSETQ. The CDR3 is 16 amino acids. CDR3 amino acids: CASSATGPSVNTEAFF. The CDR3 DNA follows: TGCGCCAGCAGCGCGACAGGGCCGTCCGTGAACACTGAAGCTTTCTTT.

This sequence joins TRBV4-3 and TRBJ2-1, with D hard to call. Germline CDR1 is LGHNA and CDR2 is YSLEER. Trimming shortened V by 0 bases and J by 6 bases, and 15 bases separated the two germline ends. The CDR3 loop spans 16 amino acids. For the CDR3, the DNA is TGCGCCAGCAGCCAAGATTCAAGCTGGAGTCTCAATGAGCAGTTCTTC. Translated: CASSQDSSWSLNEQFF.

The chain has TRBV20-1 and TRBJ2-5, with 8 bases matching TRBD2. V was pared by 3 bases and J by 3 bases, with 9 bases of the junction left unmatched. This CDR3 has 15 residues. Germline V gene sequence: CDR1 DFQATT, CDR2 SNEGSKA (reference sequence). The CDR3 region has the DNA TGCAGTGCTAGTGCCTTTGGGCGGGGGGAAGAGACCCAGTACTTC. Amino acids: CSASAFGRGEETQYF.

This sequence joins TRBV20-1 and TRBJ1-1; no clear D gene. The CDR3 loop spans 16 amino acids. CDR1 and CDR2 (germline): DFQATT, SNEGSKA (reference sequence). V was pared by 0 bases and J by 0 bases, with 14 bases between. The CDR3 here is CSARDLIRGLNTEAFF. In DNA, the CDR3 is TGCAGTGCTAGAGACCTGATTCGCGGGCTGAACACTGAAGCTTTCTTT.

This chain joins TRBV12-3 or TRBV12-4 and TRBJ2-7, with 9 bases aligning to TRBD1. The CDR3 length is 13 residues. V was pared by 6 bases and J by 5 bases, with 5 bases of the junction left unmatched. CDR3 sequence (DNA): TGTGCCAGCAGGAGGACAGGGGTTCACGAGCAGTACTTC. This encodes CASRRTGVHEQYF.

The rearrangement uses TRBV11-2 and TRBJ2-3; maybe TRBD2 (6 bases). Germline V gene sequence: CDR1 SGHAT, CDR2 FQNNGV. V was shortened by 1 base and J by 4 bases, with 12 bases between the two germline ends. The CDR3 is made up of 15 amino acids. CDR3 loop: CASSLAPTSSDTQYF. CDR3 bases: TGTGCCAGCAGCTTAGCCCCCACTAGCTCAGATACGCAGTATTTT.

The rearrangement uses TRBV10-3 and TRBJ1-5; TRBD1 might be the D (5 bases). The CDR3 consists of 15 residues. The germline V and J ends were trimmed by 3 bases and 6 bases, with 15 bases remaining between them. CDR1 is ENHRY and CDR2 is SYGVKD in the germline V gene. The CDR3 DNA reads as TGTGCCATCAGTGAAAGTTGGGGCACGGGTCAGCCCCAGCATTTT. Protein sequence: CAISESWGTGQPQHF.

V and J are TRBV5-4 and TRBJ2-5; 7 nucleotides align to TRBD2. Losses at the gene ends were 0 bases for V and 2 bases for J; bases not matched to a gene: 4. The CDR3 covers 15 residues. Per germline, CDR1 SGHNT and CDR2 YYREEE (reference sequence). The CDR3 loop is CASSLVASGQETQYF. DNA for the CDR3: TGTGCCAGCAGCTTGGTGGCTAGCGGACAAGAGACCCAGTACTTC.

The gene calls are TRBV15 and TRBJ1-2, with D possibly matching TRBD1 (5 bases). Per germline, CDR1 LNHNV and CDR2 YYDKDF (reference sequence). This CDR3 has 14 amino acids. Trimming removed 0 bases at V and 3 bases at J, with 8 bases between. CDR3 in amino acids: CATSREGGDYGYTF. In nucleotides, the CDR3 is TGTGCCACCAGCAGAGAGGGGGGGGACTATGGCTACACCTTC.